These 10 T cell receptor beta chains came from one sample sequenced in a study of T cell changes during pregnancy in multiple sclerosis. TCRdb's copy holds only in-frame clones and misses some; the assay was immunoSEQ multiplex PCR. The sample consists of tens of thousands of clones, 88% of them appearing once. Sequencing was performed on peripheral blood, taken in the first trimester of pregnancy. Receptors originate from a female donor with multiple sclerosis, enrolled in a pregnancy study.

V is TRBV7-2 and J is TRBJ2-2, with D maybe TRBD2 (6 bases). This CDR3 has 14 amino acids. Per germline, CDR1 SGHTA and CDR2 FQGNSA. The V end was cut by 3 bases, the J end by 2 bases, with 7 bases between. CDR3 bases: TGTGCCAGCAGCTTGGGACTTAACACCGGGGAGCTGTTTTTT. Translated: CASSLGLNTGELFF.

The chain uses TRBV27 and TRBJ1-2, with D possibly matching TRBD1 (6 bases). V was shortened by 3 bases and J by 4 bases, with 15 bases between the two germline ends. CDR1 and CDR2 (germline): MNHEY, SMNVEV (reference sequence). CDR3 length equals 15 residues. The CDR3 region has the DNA TGTGCCAGCAGTTTTTCAGGGGACATTGGCTATGGCTACACCTTC. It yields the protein CASSFSGDIGYGYTF.

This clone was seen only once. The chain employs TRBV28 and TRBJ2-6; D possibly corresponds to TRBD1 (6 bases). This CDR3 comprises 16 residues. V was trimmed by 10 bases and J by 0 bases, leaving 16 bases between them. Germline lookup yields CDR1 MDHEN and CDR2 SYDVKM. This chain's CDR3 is CATVTGESSGANVLTF. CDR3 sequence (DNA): TGTGCCACTGTGACAGGCGAGTCCTCTGGGGCCAACGTCCTGACTTTC. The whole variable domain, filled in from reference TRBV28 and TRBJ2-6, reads DVKVTQSSRYLVKRTGEKVFLECVQDMDHENMFWYRQDPGLGLRLIYFSYDVKMKEKGDIPEGYSVSREKKERFSLILESASTNQTSMYLCATVTGESSGANVLTFGAGSRLTVL.

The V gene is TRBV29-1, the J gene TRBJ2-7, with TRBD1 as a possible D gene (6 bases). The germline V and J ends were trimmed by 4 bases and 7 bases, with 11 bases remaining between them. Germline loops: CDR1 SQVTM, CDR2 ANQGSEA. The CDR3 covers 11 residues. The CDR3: CSVGRGEEQYF. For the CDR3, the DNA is TGCAGCGTTGGCAGGGGAGAAGAGCAGTACTTC.

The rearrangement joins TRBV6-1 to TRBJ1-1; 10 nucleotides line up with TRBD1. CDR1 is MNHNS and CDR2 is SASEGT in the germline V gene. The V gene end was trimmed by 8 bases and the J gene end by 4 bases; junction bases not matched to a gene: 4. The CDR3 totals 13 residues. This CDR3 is CASDDRGLTEAFF. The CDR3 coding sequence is TGTGCCAGCGACGACAGGGGGCTCACTGAAGCTTTCTTT.

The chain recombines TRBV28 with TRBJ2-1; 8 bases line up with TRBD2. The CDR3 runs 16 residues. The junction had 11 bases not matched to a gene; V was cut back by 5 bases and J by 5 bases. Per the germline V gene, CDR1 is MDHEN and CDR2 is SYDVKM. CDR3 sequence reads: CASSPPVAGGDNEQFF. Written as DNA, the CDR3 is TGTGCCAGCAGTCCCCCAGTGGCGGGAGGTGACAATGAGCAGTTCTTC.

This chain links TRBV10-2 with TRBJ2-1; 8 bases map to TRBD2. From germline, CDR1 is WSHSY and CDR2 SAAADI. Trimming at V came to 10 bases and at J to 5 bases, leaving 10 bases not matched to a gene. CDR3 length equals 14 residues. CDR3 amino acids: CATTPSGRDNEQFF. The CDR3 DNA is TGCGCCACCACTCCCAGCGGGAGAGACAATGAGCAGTTCTTC.

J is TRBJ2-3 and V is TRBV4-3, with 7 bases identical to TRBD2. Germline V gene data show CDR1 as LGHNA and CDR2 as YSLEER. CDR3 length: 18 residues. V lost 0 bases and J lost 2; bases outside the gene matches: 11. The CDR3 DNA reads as TGCGCCAGCAGCCAAGATGGCCGGGAGCGGGGATACACAGATACGCAGTATTTT. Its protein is CASSQDGRERGYTDTQYF.

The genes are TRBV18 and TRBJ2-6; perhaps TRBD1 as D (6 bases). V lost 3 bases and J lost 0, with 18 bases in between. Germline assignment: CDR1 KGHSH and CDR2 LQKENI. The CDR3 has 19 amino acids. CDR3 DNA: TGTGCCAGCTCACCCCTTGGTTTGACAGGTTCCTCTGGGGCCAACGTCCTGACTTTC. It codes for CASSPLGLTGSSGANVLTF. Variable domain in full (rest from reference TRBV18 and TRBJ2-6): NAGVMQNPRHLVRRRGQEARLRCSPMKGHSHVYWYRQLPEEGLKFMVYLQKENIIDESGMPKERFSAEFPKEGPSILRIQQVVRGDSAAYFCASSPLGLTGSSGANVLTFGAGSRLTVL.

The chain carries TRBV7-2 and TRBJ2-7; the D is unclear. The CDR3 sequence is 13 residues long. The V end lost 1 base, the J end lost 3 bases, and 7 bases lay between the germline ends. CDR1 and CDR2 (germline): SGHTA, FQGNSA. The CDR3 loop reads CASSLGPSYEQYF. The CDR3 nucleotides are TGTGCCAGCAGCTTAGGGCCTAGCTACGAGCAGTACTTC.